The 32 T cell receptor beta chains presented below share a single source sample, sequenced in a study of tumor-infiltrating lymphocytes in primary liver carcinoma. TCR beta cDNA came from about 0.55 ug total RNA, primed with a constant-region primer. ARM-PCR was slightly modified, and three nested multiplex PCR rounds with it gave rise to the TCR beta libraries. A C-beta reverse primer was combined with TRBV1-TRBV30 forward primers in the first two PCR rounds, and each round had roughly 11 cycles. TCRdb independently ran MiXCR on the multiplex PCR reads; one entry per CDR3 protein. The profile covers about 200,000 distinct CDR3 sequences, with roughly two thirds appearing a single time and approximately 6.6% taken by the ten largest. Germline DNA was also extracted, and blood RNA derived from unsorted whole blood. What was sequenced was peripheral blood. The receptor set was obtained from an older woman with primary liver carcinoma and hepatitis B virus infection.

Note on this clonotype: Its ends do not fully match the called genes, so a read error is possible. The genes are TRBV28 and TRBJ1-2; TRBD1 is a possible D gene (5 bases). Germline values: CDR1 MDHEN, CDR2 SYDVKM. The CDR3 is 14 residues long. CDR3 sequence (DNA): TGTGCCAGCAGTCCGGGGACCTTCGCGGAAGGCTTCACCTTC. As protein: CASSPGTFAEGFTF.

Points on this clonotype: Germline and junction disagree at one end, which may indicate a read error. The chain uses TRBV11-3 and TRBJ1-1, with 9 bases matching TRBD1. This CDR3 has 15 residues. The germline gives CDR1 SGHNT, CDR2 YENEEA. For the CDR3, the DNA is TGTGCCGGCAGCCTCTACCGGGACAGGGAAGGTGAAGCTTTATTT. Translation: CAGSLYRDREGEALF.

To note about this clonotype: Without the conserved terminal phenylalanine or tryptophan, this CDR3 likely stems from a read error. V gene TRBV29-1 combines with J gene TRBJ2-5; D might be TRBD1 or TRBD2, each matching 5 bases. This CDR3 contains 14 residues. Trimming stripped 5 bases from V and 2 bases from J, with 15 bases between. In germline, CDR1 is SQVTM, CDR2 ANQGSEA. DNA for the CDR3: TGCAGCGTTATCCTAGCAGGGTCTCAAGAGACCCAGTACATC. Residues: CSVILAGSQETQYI.

The genes are TRBV29-1 and TRBJ2-3; no reliable D call. The CDR3 is 12 amino acids. V dropped 4 bases and J dropped 2 bases, with 7 bases sitting between them. Germline V gives CDR1 SQVTM, CDR2 ANQGSEA. The CDR3 spells CSVVLTTDTQYF. The CDR3 bases are TGCAGCGTTGTTCTTACCACAGATACGCAGTATTTT.

V is TRBV6-5 and J is TRBJ2-1, with 11 bases fitting TRBD2. This CDR3 spans 16 amino acids. Germline CDR1 is MNHEY and CDR2 is SVGAGI. The CDR3 DNA is TGTATCAGCAGTCCGCCGGGACTAGCGGTCCACAATGAGCAGTTCTTC. It specifies CISSPPGLAVHNEQFF.

This clonotype was detected a few times. CDR3 DNA sequence: TGCGCCAGCAGCTTATTGGTAGCGGGAGGAGATACGCAGTATTTT. It yields the protein CASSLLVAGGDTQYF. The rearrangement joins TRBV5-1 to TRBJ2-3; TRBD2 matches at 10 bases. The trim removed 2 bases at V and 5 bases at J, leaving 5 bases unmatched. Germline assignment: CDR1 SGHRS and CDR2 YFSETQ. This CDR3 region has 15 residues.

The V and J genes are TRBV7-9 and TRBJ1-1; D is unclear. The CDR3 sequence is 15 residues long. CDR1 is SEHNR, CDR2 FQNEAQ, per germline (reference sequence). V was trimmed by 5 bases and J by 0 bases, leaving 13 bases between them. The CDR3: CASSIPRGMNTEAFF. In DNA form, the CDR3 reads TGTGCCAGCAGCATCCCCCGCGGGATGAACACTGAAGCTTTCTTT. Drawing the rest from reference TRBV7-9 and TRBJ1-1, the complete variable domain is DTGVSQNPRHKITKRGQNVTFRCDPISEHNRLYWYRQTLGQGPEFLTYFQNEAQLEKSRLLSDRFSAERPKGSFSTLEIQRTEQGDSAMYLCASSIPRGMNTEAFFGQGTRLTVV.

As to this clonotype: One end of the junction does not line up with germline, which may come from a read error. CDR3 sequence: CVISEPQQGRGTQYF. DNA for the CDR3: TGTGTCATCAGTGAACCACAACAGGGGCGTGGGACCCAGTACTTC. This rearrangement joins TRBV10-3 to TRBJ2-5, with TRBD1 matching over 7 bases. This CDR3 has 15 amino acids. Looked up from germline, CDR1 is ENHRY and CDR2 is SYGVKD.

This clonotype was detected many times. The V and J genes are TRBV5-1 and TRBJ2-7; a possible D gene is TRBD2 (6 bases). In germline, CDR1 is SGHRS, CDR2 YFSETQ. This CDR3 has 13 residues. Trimming shortened V by 6 bases and J by 5 bases, and 15 bases separated the two germline ends. The CDR3 spells CASTSATGDEQYF. CDR3 nucleotide sequence: TGCGCCAGCACTTCCGCCACGGGAGACGAGCAGTACTTC. Drawing the rest from reference TRBV5-1 and TRBJ2-7, the complete variable domain is KAGVTQTPRYLIKTRGQQVTLSCSPISGHRSVSWYQQTPGQGLQFLFEYFSETQRNKGNFPGRFSGRQFSNSRSEMNVSTLELGDSALYLCASTSATGDEQYFGPGTRLTVT.

This clonotype was observed at least ten times. V gene TRBV10-3 combines with J gene TRBJ1-2, with TRBD1 matching 7 bases. Unmatched junction bases numbered 6, after V lost 6 bases and J lost 2 bases. Germline lookup yields CDR1 ENHRY and CDR2 SYGVKD. This CDR3 is 14 amino acids long. In DNA form, the CDR3 reads TGTGCCATCAGGGGGACAGCCGAAAACTATGGCTACACCTTC. Translated: CAIRGTAENYGYTF.

As regards this clonotype: A much more abundant neighbour one base away suggests this may be a read error. The chain employs TRBV12-3 or TRBV12-4 and TRBJ1-2; 9 positions match TRBD1. The CDR3 covers 15 residues. The CDR3 is CVSRLGGQGNYGYTF. For the CDR3, the DNA is TGTGTCAGCAGGTTAGGGGGACAGGGTAACTATGGCTACACCTTC.

Note on this clonotype: The junction differs from germline at one of its ends, possibly a read error. This chain uses TRBV11-2 with TRBJ2-3; D is uncertain. The CDR3 contains 15 residues. The germline V gene encodes CDR1 SGHAT and CDR2 FQNNGV. DNA for the CDR3: TGTGCCAGTAGCTTAGTCGCATCTATCACAGATACGCAGTATTTT. This sequence encodes CASSLVASITDTQYF.

The chain combines TRBV28 with TRBJ2-2, with D perhaps given as TRBD1 or TRBD2 (5 bases each). With 7 bases removed from V and 0 bases from J, the gap between germline ends came to 9 bases. From germline, CDR1 is MDHEN and CDR2 SYDVKM. The CDR3 is 14 residues long. The CDR3 reads CASIGTANTGELFF. Here the CDR3 DNA reads TGTGCCAGCATTGGGACCGCGAACACCGGGGAGCTGTTTTTT.

Of note for this clonotype: A much larger clonotype is one base distant, so this may be a read error. This sequence joins TRBV4-1 and TRBJ1-1; no reliable D call. There are 13 residues in the CDR3. In germline, CDR1 is MGHRA, CDR2 YSYEKL. The CDR3 sequence: CASCQPPGTEAFF. In nucleotides, the CDR3 is TGCGCCAGCTGCCAACCCCCGGGAACTGAAGCTTTCTTT.

With respect to this clonotype: At one end the junction does not follow the germline gene, possibly because of a read error. This rearrangement joins TRBV7-9 to TRBJ2-6; TRBD1 agrees at 11 bases. This CDR3 has 18 residues. Germline V gives CDR1 SEHNR, CDR2 FQNEAQ (reference sequence). CDR3 sequence: CDSSPDRGHKPGANVLTF. CDR3 sequence (DNA): TGTGACAGCAGCCCGGACAGGGGGCATAAACCTGGGGCCAACGTCCTGACTTTC.

This clonotype was counted a single time. A single base separates this from a much larger clone, so it may be a read error. The chain recombines TRBV12-3 or TRBV12-4 with TRBJ2-1; TRBD2 aligns across 7 bases. CDR3 size: 20 residues. J lost 4 bases, V lost 4 bases, and 22 bases had no gene match. The CDR3 spells CASSSLPGLPRRGRYNEQFF. CDR3 nucleotide sequence: TGTGCCAGCAGTTCCCTCCCGGGACTACCCCGGAGAGGGAGGTACAATGAGCAGTTCTTC.

The genes are TRBV6-5 and TRBJ2-7; D gene ambiguous. CDR1 is MNHEY, CDR2 SVGAGI, per germline. The CDR3 sequence is 13 residues long. V dropped 2 bases and J dropped 7 bases, with 12 bases sitting between them. The CDR3 DNA reads TGTGCCAGCAGTTACAGGGCGTACAATGAGCAGTACTTC. Its protein product is CASSYRAYNEQYF.

The chain employs TRBV11-3 and TRBJ2-3; 9 nucleotides align to TRBD1. Germline V gene lookup returns CDR1 SGHNT and CDR2 YENEEA. The CDR3 is made up of 18 amino acids. After removal of 5 bases from V and 12 bases from J, the junction contained 24 bases not matched to a gene. The CDR3: CASSTNPRTGDFRDIQYF. The DNA of the CDR3 is TGTGCCAGCAGCACCAACCCCCGGACAGGGGATTTTAGGGATATACAGTATTTT.

V and J are TRBV24-1 and TRBJ1-1, with D perhaps matching TRBD1 (5 bases). Trimming removed 5 bases at V and 1 base at J, with 10 bases between. This CDR3 spans 14 amino acids. Per germline, CDR1 KGHDR and CDR2 SFDVKD. CDR3: CATSAGVANTEAFF. The CDR3 DNA is TGTGCCACCAGTGCGGGGGTGGCGAACACTGAAGCTTTCTTT.

A remark on this clonotype: A much larger clonotype is one base distant, so this may be a read error. The rearrangement uses TRBV5-5 and TRBJ2-6; 11 bases line up with TRBD1. The CDR3 contains 19 residues. Germline trimming cut 9 bases from V and 0 bases from J; bases unmatched to any gene: 14. Germline CDR1 and CDR2: SGHKS and YYEKEE (reference sequence). This chain's CDR3 is CANISEDRGPRSGANVLTF. The CDR3 DNA reads TGTGCCAACATCTCTGAGGACAGGGGGCCCCGCTCTGGGGCCAACGTCCTGACTTTC.

At least ten counts were recorded for this clonotype. The chain links TRBV6-5 to TRBJ2-3; the match to TRBD2 covers 7 bases. Germline CDR1 reads MNHEY; CDR2 reads SVGAGI. CDR3 size: 14 residues. The V segment lost 6 bases and the J segment 1 base; nucleotides outside the gene matches: 4. The CDR3 region has the DNA TGTGCCAGCAGAATCCGGGGGGGCACAGATACGCAGTATTTT. Translating gives CASRIRGGTDTQYF.

This clonotype was detected ten times or more. This chain joins TRBV6-5 and TRBJ1-2; weak D call: TRBD1 (5 bases). V was shortened by 8 bases and J by 6 bases, with 13 bases between the two germline ends. From germline, CDR1 is MNHEY and CDR2 SVGAGI. The CDR3 spans 12 residues. The CDR3 sequence is CASRGRTNGYTF. Here the CDR3 DNA reads TGTGCCAGCCGGGGCAGGACTAATGGCTACACCTTC.

This clonotype was detected only a few times. The gene calls are TRBV6-6 and TRBJ2-7; D possibly corresponds to TRBD2 (6 bases). Trimming removed 2 bases at V and 6 bases at J, with 8 bases between. CDR3 size: 12 residues. Germline loops: CDR1 MNHNY, CDR2 SVGAGI (reference sequence). The CDR3 protein is CASSYRDCEQYF. The CDR3 DNA is TGTGCCAGCAGTTACAGGGACTGCGAGCAGTACTTC.

Concerning this clonotype itself: This CDR3 fails to terminate in the conserved phenylalanine or tryptophan, so it likely reflects a read error. The chain combines TRBV11-3 with TRBJ2-7; TRBD2 is a possible D gene (6 bases). CDR3 length: 14 residues. V was cut by 5 bases and J by 0 bases, with 11 bases left in between. Per the germline V gene, CDR1 is SGHNT and CDR2 is YENEEA. CDR3 in amino acids: CASSTAGSSYEQYI. In DNA form, the CDR3 reads TGTGCCAGCAGCACGGCCGGGAGCTCCTACGAGCAGTACATC.

The V gene is TRBV15, the J gene TRBJ1-2, with D perhaps TRBD1 (5 bases). The CDR3 length is 15 residues. Germline CDR1 and CDR2: LNHNV and YYDKDF (reference sequence). Deletions cut 0 bases from V and 8 bases from J, with 16 bases between. The CDR3 region has the DNA TGTGCCACCAGCAGAGATCTTCCGGGACTTGGAGGCTACACCTTC. Translated, it gives CATSRDLPGLGGYTF.

The genes are TRBV4-1 and TRBJ1-1, with D maybe TRBD1 (6 bases). The germline gives CDR1 MGHRA, CDR2 YSYEKL. The CDR3 runs to 13 residues. V dropped 5 bases and J dropped 9 bases, with 16 bases sitting between them. CDR3 nucleotides: TGCGCCAGCAGCTCGGGGGCGGGGGAAAAAGCTTTCTTT. This encodes CASSSGAGEKAFF.

Of note for this clonotype: The missing conserved phenylalanine or tryptophan at the end of this CDR3 makes a read error likely. This rearrangement joins TRBV7-8 to TRBJ2-5, with 7 bases that match TRBD1. From germline, CDR1 is SGHVS and CDR2 FQNEAQ. This CDR3 has 15 residues. The CDR3 DNA sequence: TGTGCCATCAGCTTTCGACAGGGACCGTCGGAGACCCAGTACTCC. It yields the protein CAISFRQGPSETQYS.

There are a few counts of this clonotype. This may be a read error: a much more frequent sequence differs by one nucleotide. Because the CDR3 is missing its conserved closing phenylalanine or tryptophan, this is likely a read error. The rearrangement links TRBV12-3 or TRBV12-4 to TRBJ2-7; TRBD1 matches 7 bases. The CDR3 runs to 15 residues. The junction had 9 bases not matched to a gene; V was cut back by 6 bases and J by 1 base. The CDR3 reads CASSSNRDRSYEQYS. For the CDR3, the DNA is TGTGCCAGCAGCTCGAACCGGGACAGATCCTACGAGCAGTACTCC.

This clonotype was recorded once. The CDR3 carries no conserved terminal phenylalanine or tryptophan, so it likely arises from a read error. The CDR3 DNA follows: TGCGCCAGCAGCCAACGGACAGAAAGCTCCTACGAGCAGTACTTA. This translates into CASSQRTESSYEQYL. The rearrangement links TRBV4-1 to TRBJ2-7, with D perhaps matching TRBD1 (6 bases). The germline V and J ends were trimmed by 2 bases and 0 bases, with 11 bases remaining between them. Germline values: CDR1 MGHRA, CDR2 YSYEKL. The CDR3 length is 15 residues.

This clonotype has more than one count but fewer than ten. The CDR3 region is CASSLRTGWTDTQYF. The CDR3 DNA reads as TGTGCCAGCAGCTTACGGACAGGGTGGACAGATACGCAGTATTTT. V is TRBV28 and J is TRBJ2-3, with TRBD1 matching 8 bases. With 6 bases clipped from V and 3 bases from J, the junction kept 8 bases outside the gene matches. In germline, CDR1 is MDHEN, CDR2 SYDVKM. The CDR3 runs to 15 residues.

As for this clonotype: A single base separates this from a much larger clone, so it may be a read error. The J gene is TRBJ1-3, the V gene TRBV12-3 or TRBV12-4; D is possibly TRBD1 (5 bases). The CDR3 loop spans 15 amino acids. The V and J ends lost 7 bases and 5 bases respectively, with 18 bases between them. DNA of the CDR3: TGTGCCAGCAATCCAAACGGGGCATGGAGAAACACCATATATTTT. Its protein is CASNPNGAWRNTIYF.

This clonotype appeared once. A much bigger clone sits one base away, suggesting this may be a read error. The V and J genes are TRBV4-1 and TRBJ2-1, with D perhaps matching TRBD1 (5 bases). Germline V gene sequence: CDR1 MGHRA, CDR2 YSYEKL. This CDR3 contains 16 residues. The CDR3 region is CARSQLDIISYNEQFF. The CDR3, as DNA: TGCGCCAGGAGCCAACTGGACATAATTTCCTACAATGAGCAGTTCTTC.